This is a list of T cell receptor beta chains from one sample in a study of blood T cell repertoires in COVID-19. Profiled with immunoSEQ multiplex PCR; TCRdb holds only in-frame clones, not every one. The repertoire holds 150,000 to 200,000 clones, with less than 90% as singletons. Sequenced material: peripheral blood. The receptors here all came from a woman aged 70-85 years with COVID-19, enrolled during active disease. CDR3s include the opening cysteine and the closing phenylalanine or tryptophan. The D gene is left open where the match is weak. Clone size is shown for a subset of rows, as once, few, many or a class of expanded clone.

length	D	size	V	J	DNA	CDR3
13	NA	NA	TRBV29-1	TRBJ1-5	TGCAGCGTTGCTTTTCAGGATAATCAGCCCCAGCATTTT	CSVAFQDNQPQHF
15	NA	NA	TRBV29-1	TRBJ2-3	TGCAGCGCCCAGGGTTCGGGCCTGGTCTCAGATACGCAGTATTTT	CSAQGSGLVSDTQYF
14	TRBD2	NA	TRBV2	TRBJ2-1	TGTGCCAGCCGGTCCCTAGCGGGAGGGGTTGAGCAGTTCTTC	CASRSLAGGVEQFF
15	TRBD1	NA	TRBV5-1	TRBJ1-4	TGCGCCAGCAGCGGGGGGACAGTGAATAATGAAAAACTGTTTTTT	CASSGGTVNNEKLFF
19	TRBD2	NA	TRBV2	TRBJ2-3	TGTGCCAGCAGTAAAAGCACTAGCGGGAGGGCACTTGGCACAGATACGCAGTATTTT	CASSKSTSGRALGTDTQYF
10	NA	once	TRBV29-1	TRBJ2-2	TGCAGCGTTGGTAGCGGGGAGCTGTTTTTT	CSVGSGELFF
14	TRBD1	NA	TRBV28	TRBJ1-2	TGTGCCAGCAGTCCGGGACAGGGAGTCTATGGCTACACCTTC	CASSPGQGVYGYTF
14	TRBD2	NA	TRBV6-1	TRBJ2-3	TGTGCCAGCAGTGCAGCGGGAGGCCGGGATACGCAGTATTTT	CASSAAGGRDTQYF
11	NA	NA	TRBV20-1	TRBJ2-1	TGCAGTGCTAGGGTGGAGATAGAGCAGTTCTTC	CSARVEIEQFF
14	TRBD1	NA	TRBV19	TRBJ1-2	TGTGCCAGTAGGGGAGGACAGGGTGGCTATGGCTACACCTTC	CASRGGQGGYGYTF
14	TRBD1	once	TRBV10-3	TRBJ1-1	TGTGCCATCAGGCCCCGGGACAGTAACACTGAAGCTTTCTTT	CAIRPRDSNTEAFF
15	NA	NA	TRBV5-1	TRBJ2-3	TGCGCCAGCAGCTCGACCAGGGGCGAGTCAGATACGCAGTATTTT	CASSSTRGESDTQYF
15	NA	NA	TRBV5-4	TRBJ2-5	TGTGCCAGCAGCCTAAGGACTCCGTCACAAGAGACCCAGTACTTC	CASSLRTPSQETQYF